The T cell receptor beta chain described here comes from a study of blood T cell repertoires in COVID-19. Study information: The cDNA or gDNA used as material had been derived from T cells, B-cell-depleted T cells, or PBMCs.

Generated by immunoSEQ multiplex PCR, the TCRdb table keeps only in-frame clones and is missing some. The sample has about 130,000 clones; about 79% are singletons. Recruitment covered about 25 US areas and drew participants whose ages spanned roughly 18 to 100 years. Participant-given clinical history determined each cohort assignment. Two negative PCRs, clearance, or symptom resolution had been documented for recovered Cohort 3 donors. There are 14 residues in the CDR3. In germline, CDR1 is SGHTA, CDR2 FQGNSA. Trimming pared 5 bases from V and 3 bases from J, leaving 13 bases between. The receptor was derived from a man aged 50-60 years who had recovered from COVID-19. Sequencing input: PBMCs or T cells enriched from blood (not recorded which). V usage is TRBV7-2 and J usage is TRBJ1-1; D might be TRBD1 (6 bases). CDR3 in DNA: TGTGCCAGCAGCCCCCAGGGGCCGGACACTGAAGCTTTCTTT. As protein: CASSPQGPDTEAFF.